Listed below are T cell receptor beta chains from one sample, sequenced in a study of blood T cell repertoires in COVID-19. Produced via immunoSEQ multiplex PCR; TCRdb's table is partial and in-frame only. The table shows approximately 180,000 clones, with roughly 80% occurring only once. Sample: PBMCs or T cells enriched from blood (not recorded which). The receptors stem from a woman aged 60-75 years with acute COVID-19. Both conserved end residues are part of each CDR3. The D gene is left open where the match is weak. Not all rows give a size; the values are once, few, many and, for expanded clones, a class.

TRBD1	.	TRBV5-6	TRBJ1-2	TGTGCCAGCAGCCCCTCCTCAAAACAGGGGGTAATCTATGGCTACACCTTC	CASSPSSKQGVIYGYTF
.	.	TRBV7-2	TRBJ1-2	TGTGCCAGCAGCCCGGGGCGGGGGCGCGGGGGCACCTTC	CASSPGRGRGGTF
TRBD1	.	TRBV6-1	TRBJ1-6	TGTGCCAGCAGTGACAGGGGGCTAGGTAATTCACCCCTCCACTTT	CASSDRGLGNSPLHF
TRBD1	.	TRBV29-1	TRBJ2-7	TGCAGCGCTACAGGGGACTACGAGCAGTACTTC	CSATGDYEQYF
TRBD1	.	TRBV11-3	TRBJ2-5	TGTGCCAGCAGCTTAGTCACGGGACAGGGGTTTCGAGAGACCCAGTACTTC	CASSLVTGQGFRETQYF
.	.	TRBV4-1	TRBJ1-6	TGCGCCAGCAGCCAAGAAACAGACAGCCGAACTTCACCCCTCCACTTT	CASSQETDSRTSPLHF
.	once	TRBV21-1	TRBJ2-7	TGTGCCAGCAGCAAAGCGGACAGGGTCGAGCAGTACTTC	CASSKADRVEQYF
TRBD2	.	TRBV6-6	TRBJ2-3	TGTGCCAGCAGTCGAGGGACTAGCGGGGGCGGAGATACGCAGTATTTT	CASSRGTSGGGDTQYF
.	.	TRBV24-1	TRBJ2-1	TGTGCCACCAGTGATTTTGCGGGGCGAAGTAATGAGCAGTTCTTC	CATSDFAGRSNEQFF
TRBD1	.	TRBV19	TRBJ2-2	TGTGCCAGTACTGTGACAGGGGTAAACACCGGGGAGCTGTTTTTT	CASTVTGVNTGELFF
TRBD1	.	TRBV7-6	TRBJ1-6	TGTGCCAGCAGCTTGGAAGACAGGGATTCACCCCTCCACTTT	CASSLEDRDSPLHF
TRBD1	.	TRBV7-9	TRBJ2-7	TGTGCCAGCAGCTCCGGTGGCGGGACAGGGTGGTACGAGCAGTACTTC	CASSSGGGTGWYEQYF
TRBD2	few	TRBV9	TRBJ2-5	TGTGCCAGCAGCGTCGGACTAGCGGGAGGAGAGACCCAGTACTTC	CASSVGLAGGETQYF
TRBD1	.	TRBV4-1	TRBJ1-5	TGCGCCAGCAGCCAAAAGAGGGGGCAGGGATCAGGCAATCAGCCCCAGCATTTT	CASSQKRGQGSGNQPQHF
TRBD1	.	TRBV5-1	TRBJ2-5	TGCGCCACCTCAGGGGGAGAGACCCAGTACTTC	CATSGGETQYF